This TCR beta chain was recovered during a study of beta chain features in type 1 diabetes listed by TCRdb under 2018. Regarding the research as a whole: No differences in mean age, gender distribution, total cell number or subset yield were found between patients and healthy donors. A total of 107,917,701 sorted cells were examined across all samples, and RNA yield correlated strongly with the number of cells per subset. Regulatory and stem cell-like memory subsets were obtained from only 8 patients and roughly 8 healthy donors, while naive and central memory subsets were obtained from all 28 donors. The study compared TCRB repertoires of sorted circulating CD4+ T cell subsets between recently diagnosed type 1 diabetes patients and matched healthy donors. What the study reported, not specific to this receptor: Patients with type 1 diabetes made fewer insertions and deleted more nucleotides at VDJ recombination sites, implying thymic rearrangement abnormalities. PCR may preferentially amplify shorter templates, but because patient and control samples were amplified and corrected together, any resulting skew would affect both groups equally. Type 1 diabetes patients showed a moderate but significant shortening of TCRB CDR3 length in all four CD4+ subsets. Because cDNA was sequenced instead of genomic DNA, highly expressing activated cells could be over-represented, though the groups showed no difference in activation or CD3 levels. Naive, central memory and regulatory TCRB repertoires appeared to be more alike among patients than among healthy donors. Because the HLA sub-analyses included only small numbers of individuals, any influence of HLA type on TCRB rearrangement was left unresolved.

CDR1 and CDR2 are read off the germline V gene as ENHRY and SYGVKD. Taken from cysteine to phenylalanine, the CDR3 has 14 residues. Left in the record is the CDR3 DNA by itself, 42 bases read in frame from the first base. V was cut back by 6 bases and J by 5 bases, leaving a gap of 16 bases between them. The entire amount of isolated RNA was reverse transcribed using the High Capacity cDNA Reverse Transcription Kit, so the sequenced TCRB transcripts were expressed ones. Naive, central memory and regulatory T cell samples underwent deep immunoSEQ sequencing, averaging roughly 3.3 million total reads per sample. After sorted cells were lysed in RLT buffer, RNA was extracted with DNase-treated RNeasy Micro or Mini kits, with the choice depending on cell number. Each cell subset was processed separately to prevent cross-contamination, with patient and healthy donor samples processed together. Using the immunoSEQ multiplex PCR, TCRB sequences were amplified from cDNA into 87-bp fragments spanning the CDR3 region. Amplicons were sequenced on the Illumina HiSeq platform. The authors processed their data as follows. PCR bias was corrected computationally using synthetic template baselines, and reads within Hamming distance 2 were collapsed, with unmergeable singletons discarded. Reads were aligned against IMGT to assign V, D and J genes, CDR3 length and insertions or deletions at six rearrangement sites. Within each subset, clonotype counts were normalized to sorted cell number, after which true diversity and Gini coefficients were computed with the tcR R package. Repertoire sharing was quantified using the overlap coefficient calculated on TCRB nucleotide sequences. Out-of-frame TCRB sequences from naive cells were analyzed as a proxy for the pre-selection repertoire. This immuneACCESS table, as held by TCRdb, lists in-frame sequences with V and J called but not all clones. Of the missing ones, under half trace to an unresolved V gene in checked studies; the others have no known cause. V, J and clone size are taken as reported in that table, and D and trimming were inferred from the DNA itself. The sample data list hundreds of thousands of clones, and around 15% of these were observed just once. The top ten hold around 0.04% of the sample.

Each donor gave one peripheral blood draw, about 100 mL on average, collected into heparinised tubes. A BD FACSAria II and a panel including CD45RO, CCR7, CD25, CD127, CD95 and CD27 were used to sort naive, central memory, regulatory and stem cell-like memory CD4+ T cells. Every sorted population had a purity above 95%. Right away, PBMCs were isolated by Lymphoprep density gradient centrifugation and were stained directly, with no culture step. To minimize batch effects, samples were stained and sorted in pairs, one healthy donor with one patient per experiment. This clone was recorded a few times. Its cognate antigen has yet to be identified. The input lacks base qualities; no much larger clone sits a single base away.

Input material: naive CD4+ T cells from blood. This specimen's cell subset or site label, interpreted: true naive CD4+ T cells. The clonotype comes from a man aged 18-30 years with type 1 diabetes. The rearranged chain carries TRBV10-3 and TRBJ1-1; no D gene can be assigned with confidence. The DNA reads as follows: TGTGCCATCAGAGCCGGGTCTCCTGGGACTGAAGCTTTCTTT. This encodes CAIRAGSPGTEAFF.